The entry below gives a single T cell receptor (beta chain) sequence along with its context. Its antigen is unknown. The CDR3 totals 19 residues. V was shortened by 6 bases and J by 0 bases, with 24 bases between the two germline ends. Germline V gene lookup returns CDR1 SGHAT and CDR2 FQNNGV. A template switching step contributed a universal primer site, while unique molecular identifiers were present in the cDNA. TCRdb itself ran the 5' RACE reads through MiXCR, one entry per CDR3 protein. The sample shows approximately 670,000 distinct CDR3 sequences, 6% to 6.5% of them seen only once. This entry belongs to a study of identical twins. Findings of the study overall: Cord blood beta clonotypes present at high abundance carried fewer insertions; no such pattern appeared in memory repertoires.

The rearrangement uses TRBV11-2 and TRBJ2-1; D perhaps matches TRBD2 (6 bases). What was sequenced was naive T cells sorted from blood. The receptor's source is a man younger than 35 in good health. The CDR3 is CASRTSKNAPQSSYNEQFF. CDR3 bases: TGTGCCAGCAGAACTAGCAAGAATGCCCCCCAGAGCTCCTACAATGAGCAGTTCTTC.